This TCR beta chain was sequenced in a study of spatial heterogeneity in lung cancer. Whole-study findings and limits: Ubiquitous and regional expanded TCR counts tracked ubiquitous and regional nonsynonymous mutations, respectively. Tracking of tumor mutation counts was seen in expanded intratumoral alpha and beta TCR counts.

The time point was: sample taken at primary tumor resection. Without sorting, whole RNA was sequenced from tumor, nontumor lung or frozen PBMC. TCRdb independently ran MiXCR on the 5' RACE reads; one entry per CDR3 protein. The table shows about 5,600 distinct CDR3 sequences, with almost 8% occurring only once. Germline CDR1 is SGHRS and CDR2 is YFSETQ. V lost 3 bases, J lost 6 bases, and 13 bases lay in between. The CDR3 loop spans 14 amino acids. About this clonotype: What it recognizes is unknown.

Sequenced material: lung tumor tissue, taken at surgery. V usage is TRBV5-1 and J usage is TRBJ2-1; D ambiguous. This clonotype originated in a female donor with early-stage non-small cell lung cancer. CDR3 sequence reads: CASSWQPLGNEQFF. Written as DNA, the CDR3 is TGCGCCAGCAGCTGGCAACCCCTGGGCAATGAGCAGTTCTTC.